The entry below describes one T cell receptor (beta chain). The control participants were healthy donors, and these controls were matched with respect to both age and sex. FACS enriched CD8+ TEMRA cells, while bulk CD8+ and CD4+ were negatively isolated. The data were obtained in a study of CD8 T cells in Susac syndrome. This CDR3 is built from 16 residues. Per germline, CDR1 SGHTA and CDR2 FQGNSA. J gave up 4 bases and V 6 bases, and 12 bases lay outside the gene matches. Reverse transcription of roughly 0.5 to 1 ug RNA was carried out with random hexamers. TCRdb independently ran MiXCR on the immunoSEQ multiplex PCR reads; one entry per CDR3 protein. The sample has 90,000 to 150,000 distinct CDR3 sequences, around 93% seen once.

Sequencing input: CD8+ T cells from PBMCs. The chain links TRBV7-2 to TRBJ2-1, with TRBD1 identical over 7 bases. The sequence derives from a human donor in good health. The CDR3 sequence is CASRTWGQGEYNEQFF. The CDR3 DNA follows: TGTGCCAGCAGGACCTGGGGGCAGGGGGAATACAATGAGCAGTTCTTC.